Below, one T cell receptor beta chain is given with its context. The sample originates from a study of T cell repertoires in cytomegalovirus infection. Study-level background: Public TCR beta signatures provided an indication of both CMV infection and a matching HLA type.

TCRdb ran MiXCR on the reads and lists one entry per CDR3 protein. The sample records 150,000 to 200,000 distinct CDR3 sequences, over 25% being singletons. This clonotype originated in a human donor in good health (CMV status not recorded). Some clones in this sample may be carry-over from other donors' samples. The sequenced sample consisted of PBMCs.

In DNA form, the CDR3 reads TGTGCCAGTAGTCCATTGGTAGGTTCGGACTATGGCTACACCTTC. It is translated as CASSPLVGSDYGYTF. This sequence joins TRBV19 and TRBJ1-2; D ambiguous. V lost 5 bases and J 3 bases, leaving 16 bases between the germline ends. The CDR3 extends over 15 amino acids. Germline lookup yields CDR1 LNHDA and CDR2 SQIVND (reference sequence).